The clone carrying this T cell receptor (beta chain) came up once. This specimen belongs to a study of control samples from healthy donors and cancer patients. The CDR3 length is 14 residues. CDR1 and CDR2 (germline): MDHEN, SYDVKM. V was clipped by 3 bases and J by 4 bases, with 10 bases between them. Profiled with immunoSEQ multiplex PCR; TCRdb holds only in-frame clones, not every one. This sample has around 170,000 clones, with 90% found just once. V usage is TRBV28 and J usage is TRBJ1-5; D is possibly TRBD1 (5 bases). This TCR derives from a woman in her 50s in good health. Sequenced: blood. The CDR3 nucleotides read TGTGCCAGCAGTTTGTCCAGGGATAATCAGCCCCAGCATTTT. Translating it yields CASSLSRDNQPQHF.